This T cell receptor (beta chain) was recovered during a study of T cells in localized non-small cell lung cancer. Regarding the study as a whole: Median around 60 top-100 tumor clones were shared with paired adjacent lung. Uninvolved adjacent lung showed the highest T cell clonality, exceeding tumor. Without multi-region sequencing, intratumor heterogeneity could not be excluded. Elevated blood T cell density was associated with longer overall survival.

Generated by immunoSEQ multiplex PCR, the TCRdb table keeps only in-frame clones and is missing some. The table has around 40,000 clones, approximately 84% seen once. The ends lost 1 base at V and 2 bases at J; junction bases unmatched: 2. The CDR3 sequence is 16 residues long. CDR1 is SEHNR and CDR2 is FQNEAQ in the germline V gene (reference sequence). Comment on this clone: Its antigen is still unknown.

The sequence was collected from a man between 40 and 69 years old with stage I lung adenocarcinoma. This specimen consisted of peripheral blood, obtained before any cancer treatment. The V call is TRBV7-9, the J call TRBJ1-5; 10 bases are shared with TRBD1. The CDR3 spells CASSLGGTGGNQPQHF. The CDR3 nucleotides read TGTGCCAGCAGCTTAGGGGGGACAGGGGGCAATCAGCCCCAGCATTTT.